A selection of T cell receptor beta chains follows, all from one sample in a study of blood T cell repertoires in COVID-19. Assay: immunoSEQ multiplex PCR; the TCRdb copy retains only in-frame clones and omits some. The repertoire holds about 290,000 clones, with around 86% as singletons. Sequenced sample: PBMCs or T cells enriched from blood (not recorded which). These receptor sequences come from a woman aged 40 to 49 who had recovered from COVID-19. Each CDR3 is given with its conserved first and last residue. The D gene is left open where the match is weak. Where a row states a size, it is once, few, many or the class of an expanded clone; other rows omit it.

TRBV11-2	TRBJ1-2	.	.	CASSTLPARGHGYTF	TGTGCCAGCAGCACACTCCCGGCCAGGGGACATGGCTACACCTTC
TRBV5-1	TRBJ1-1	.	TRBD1	CASSWGTENTEAFF	TGCGCCAGCAGCTGGGGGACAGAGAACACTGAAGCTTTCTTT
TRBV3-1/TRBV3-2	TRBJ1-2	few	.	CASSQVRSTALYGYTF	TGTGCCAGCAGCCAAGTGAGATCGACAGCGTTATATGGCTACACCTTC
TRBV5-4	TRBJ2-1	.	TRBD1	CASSPGRDRGYNEQFF	TGTGCCAGCAGCCCCGGCCGGGACAGGGGCTACAATGAGCAGTTCTTC
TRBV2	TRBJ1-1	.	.	CASSIRRTDTEAFF	TGTGCCAGCAGTATCCGAAGGACTGACACTGAAGCTTTCTTT
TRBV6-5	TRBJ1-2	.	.	CASGISHRTVGGYTF	TGTGCCAGCGGAATCTCCCATAGGACAGTTGGGGGCTACACCTTC
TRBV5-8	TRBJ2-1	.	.	CASSPKVATYNEQFF	TGTGCCAGCAGCCCCAAAGTAGCGACCTACAATGAGCAGTTCTTC
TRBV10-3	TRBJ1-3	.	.	CAISPRTNSGNTIYF	TGTGCCATCAGCCCTCGCACTAACTCTGGAAACACCATATATTTT
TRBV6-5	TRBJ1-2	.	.	CASHRVRSYGYTF	TGTGCCAGCCACAGGGTACGGTCCTATGGCTACACCTTC
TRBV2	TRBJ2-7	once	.	CASSEFGQGYEQYF	TGTGCCAGCAGTGAATTTGGTCAGGGATACGAGCAGTACTTC
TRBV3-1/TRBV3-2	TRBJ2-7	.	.	CASSPYTRGGEQYF	TGTGCCAGCAGCCCCTATACCCGAGGGGGTGAGCAGTACTTC
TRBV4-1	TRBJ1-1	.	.	CASSQVAGTEAFF	TGCGCCAGCAGCCAAGTTGCGGGCACTGAAGCTTTCTTT
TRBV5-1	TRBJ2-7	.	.	CASSFEQIYEQYF	TGCGCCAGCAGCTTTGAACAGATCTACGAGCAGTACTTC
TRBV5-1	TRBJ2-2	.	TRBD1	CASSSIPRGTGELFF	TGCGCCAGCAGCTCCATACCCAGGGGGACCGGGGAGCTGTTTTTT
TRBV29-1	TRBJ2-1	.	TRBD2	CSVDGRTSGSYNEQFF	TGCAGCGTTGATGGAAGGACTAGCGGATCCTACAATGAGCAGTTCTTC
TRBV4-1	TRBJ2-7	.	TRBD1	CASSQASGQANYEQYF	TGCGCCAGCAGCCAAGCTTCGGGACAGGCGAATTACGAGCAGTACTTC
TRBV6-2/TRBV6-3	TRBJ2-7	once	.	CASSYSGTLSYEQYF	TGTGCCAGCAGTTACTCAGGGACACTCTCCTACGAGCAGTACTTC
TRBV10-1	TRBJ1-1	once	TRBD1	CASTSDRGGTEAFF	TGCGCCAGCACCTCGGACAGGGGGGGCACTGAAGCTTTCTTT
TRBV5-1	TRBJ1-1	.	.	CASSLRGNTEAFF	TGCGCCAGCAGCCTTCGGGGAAACACTGAAGCTTTCTTT
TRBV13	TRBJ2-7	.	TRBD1	CASSSRDSTYEQYF	TGTGCCAGCAGCTCCCGGGACAGTACCTACGAGCAGTACTTC
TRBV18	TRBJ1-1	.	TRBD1	CASSPLIMGQGFTEAFF	TGTGCCAGCTCACCACTAATAATGGGACAGGGTTTCACTGAAGCTTTCTTT
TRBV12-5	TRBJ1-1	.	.	CASGLNSEAFF	TGTGCTAGTGGTTTGAACAGTGAAGCTTTCTTT
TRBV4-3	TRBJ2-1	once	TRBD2	CASSQREFSYNEQFF	TGCGCCAGCAGCCAGCGGGAGTTTTCCTACAATGAGCAGTTCTTC
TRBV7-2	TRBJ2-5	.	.	CASSLVWAGQETQYF	TGTGCCAGCAGCTTAGTCTGGGCAGGGCAAGAGACCCAGTACTTC
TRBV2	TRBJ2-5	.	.	CASYREETQYF	TGTGCCAGTTACAGGGAAGAGACCCAGTACTTC
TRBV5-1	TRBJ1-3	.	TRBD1	CASGRGQGEDTIYF	TGCGCCAGCGGACGGGGACAGGGGGAAGACACCATATATTTT
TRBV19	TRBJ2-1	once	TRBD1	CASSQQGSSYNEQFF	TGTGCCAGTAGTCAACAGGGGAGCTCCTACAATGAGCAGTTCTTC
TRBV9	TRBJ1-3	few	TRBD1	CASSGQGAPSGNTIYF	TGTGCCAGCTCGGGACAGGGGGCCCCCTCTGGAAACACCATATATTTT
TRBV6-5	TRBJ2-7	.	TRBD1	CASSYNRGYEQYF	TGTGCCAGCAGTTACAACAGGGGTTACGAGCAGTACTTC
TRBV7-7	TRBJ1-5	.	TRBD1	CASSWTGYNQPQHF	TGTGCTAGCAGCTGGACAGGATACAATCAGCCCCAGCATTTT
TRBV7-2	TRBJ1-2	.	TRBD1	CASSPNRQGAGYGYTF	TGTGCCAGCAGCCCCAATAGGCAGGGGGCGGGCTATGGCTACACCTTC
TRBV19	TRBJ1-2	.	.	CASSISFPGQRGYTF	TGTGCCAGTAGTATCTCCTTCCCCGGACAGAGGGGCTACACCTTC
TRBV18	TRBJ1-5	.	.	CASSPSGQGLQPQHF	TGTGCCAGCTCACCATCGGGGCAGGGGCTTCAGCCCCAGCATTTT
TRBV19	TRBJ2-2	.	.	CASRQGVRAGELFF	TGTGCCAGTAGACAGGGTGTACGCGCCGGGGAGCTGTTTTTT
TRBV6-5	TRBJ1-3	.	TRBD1	CASSYTGGPGNTIYF	TGTGCCAGCAGTTATACAGGGGGACCTGGAAACACCATATATTTT
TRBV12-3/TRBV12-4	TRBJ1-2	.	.	CASGGMGYGYTF	TGTGCCAGCGGGGGGATGGGCTATGGCTACACCTTC
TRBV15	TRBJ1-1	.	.	CATSRVLGEAFF	TGTGCCACCAGCAGAGTACTCGGTGAAGCTTTCTTT
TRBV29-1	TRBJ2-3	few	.	CSVGRDGTDTQYF	TGCAGCGTTGGGAGGGATGGCACAGATACGCAGTATTTT